The clone carrying this T cell receptor (beta chain) appeared once. This entry comes from a study of cytomegalovirus exposure and HLA in healthy donors. Researchers ran the PCR with 60 Vbeta and 13 Jbeta primers. TCRdb keeps only in-frame clones here, not all; method: immunoSEQ multiplex PCR. The table lists approximately 190,000 clones, around 82% of them singletons. Sequencing used PBMCs. This TCR came from a woman in her thirties in good health and CMV-seropositive.

CDR3 sequence reads: CASSEVAGSTDTQYF. As DNA, the CDR3 is TGTGCCAGCAGTGAAGTAGCGGGGAGCACAGATACGCAGTATTTT. The chain recombines TRBV6-1 with TRBJ2-3; TRBD2 agrees at 8 bases. Per the germline V gene, CDR1 is MNHNS and CDR2 is SASEGT. CDR3 length: 15 residues. V shed 1 base, J shed 0 bases, and the junction held 0 bases outside the gene matches.